By frequency in the sample, the clone carrying this T cell receptor beta chain is medium-sized (0.01 to 0.1%). This specimen comes from a study of CDR3 diversity in severe acne. MiXCR, run by TCRdb on the PCR reads, gives a single entry per CDR3 protein. The sample has about 90,000 distinct CDR3 sequences, around half seen once. The clonotype was recovered from a male donor in good health, serving as a control. Sequencing was done on a sample of blood.

The CDR3 here is CASGGRLGTEAFF. The CDR3 DNA reads TGTGCCAGCGGAGGGCGTCTGGGCACTGAAGCTTTCTTT. The chain joins TRBV9 to TRBJ1-1; D is unresolved. The V end was cut by 7 bases, the J end by 4 bases, with 14 bases between. The CDR3 is 13 residues long. CDR1 is SGDLS and CDR2 is YYNGEE in the germline V gene.